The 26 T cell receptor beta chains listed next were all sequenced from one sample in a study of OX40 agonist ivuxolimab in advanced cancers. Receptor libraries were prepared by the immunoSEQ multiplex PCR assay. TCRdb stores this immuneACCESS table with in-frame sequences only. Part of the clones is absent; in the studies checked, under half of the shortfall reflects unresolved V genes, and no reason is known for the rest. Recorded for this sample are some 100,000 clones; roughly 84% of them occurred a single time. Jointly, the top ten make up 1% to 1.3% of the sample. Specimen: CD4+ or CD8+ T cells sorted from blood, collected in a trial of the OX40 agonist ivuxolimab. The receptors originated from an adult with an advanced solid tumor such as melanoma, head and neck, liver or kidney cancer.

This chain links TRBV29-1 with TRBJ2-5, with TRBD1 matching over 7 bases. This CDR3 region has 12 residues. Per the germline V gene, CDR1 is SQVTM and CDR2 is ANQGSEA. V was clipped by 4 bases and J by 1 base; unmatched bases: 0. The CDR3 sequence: CSVGTGQETQYF. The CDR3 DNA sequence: TGCAGCGTTGGGACAGGCCAAGAGACCCAGTACTTC.

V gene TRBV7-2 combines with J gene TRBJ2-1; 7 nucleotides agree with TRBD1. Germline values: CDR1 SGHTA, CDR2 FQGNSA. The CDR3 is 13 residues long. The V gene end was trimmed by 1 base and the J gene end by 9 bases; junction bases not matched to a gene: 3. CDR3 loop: CASSLGRGLEQFF. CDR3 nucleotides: TGTGCCAGCAGCTTAGGTAGGGGGCTTGAGCAGTTCTTC.

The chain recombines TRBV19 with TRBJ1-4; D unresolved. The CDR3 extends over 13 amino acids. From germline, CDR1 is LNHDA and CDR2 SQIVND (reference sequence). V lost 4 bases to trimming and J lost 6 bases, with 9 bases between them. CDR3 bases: TGTGCCAGTAGTAGCGCCTCTCATGAAAAACTGTTTTTT. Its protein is CASSSASHEKLFF.

DNA for the CDR3: TGTGCCAGCAGCTCCTTGGGCACTAATAATTCACCCCTCCACTTT. Translating it yields CASSSLGTNNSPLHF. The V call is TRBV7-2, the J call TRBJ1-6; no reliable D call. The CDR3 runs 15 residues. Trimming removed 4 bases at V and 5 bases at J, with 12 bases between. Germline values: CDR1 SGHTA, CDR2 FQGNSA.

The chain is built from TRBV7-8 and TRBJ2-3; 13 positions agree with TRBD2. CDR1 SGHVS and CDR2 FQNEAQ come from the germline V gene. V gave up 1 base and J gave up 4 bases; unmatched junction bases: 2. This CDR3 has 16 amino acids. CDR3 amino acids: CASSLGLAGGADTQYF. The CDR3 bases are TGTGCCAGCAGCTTAGGACTAGCGGGGGGTGCAGATACGCAGTATTTT.

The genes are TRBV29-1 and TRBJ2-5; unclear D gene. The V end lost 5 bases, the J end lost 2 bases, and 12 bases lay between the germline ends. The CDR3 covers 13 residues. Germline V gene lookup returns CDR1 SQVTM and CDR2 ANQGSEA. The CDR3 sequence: CSVFLNEQETQYF. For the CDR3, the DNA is TGCAGCGTTTTCTTGAACGAGCAAGAGACCCAGTACTTC. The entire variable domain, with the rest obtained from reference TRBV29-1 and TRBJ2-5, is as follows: SAVISQKPSRDICQRGTSLTIQCQVDSQVTMMFWYRQQPGQSLTLIATANQGSEATYESGFVIDKFPISRPNLTFSTLTVSNMSPEDSSIYLCSVFLNEQETQYFGPGTRLLVL.

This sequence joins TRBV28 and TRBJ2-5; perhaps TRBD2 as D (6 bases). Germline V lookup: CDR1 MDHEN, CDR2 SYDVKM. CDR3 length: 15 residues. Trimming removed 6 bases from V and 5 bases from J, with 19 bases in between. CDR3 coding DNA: TGTGCCAGCAGCTTTCCAGGGAGGACCCGCGAGACCCAGTACTTC. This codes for CASSFPGRTRETQYF.

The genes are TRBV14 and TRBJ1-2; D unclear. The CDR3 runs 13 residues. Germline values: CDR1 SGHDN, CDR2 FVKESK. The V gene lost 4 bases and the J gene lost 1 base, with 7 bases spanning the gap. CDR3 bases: TGTGCCAGCAGCCTCTCCCTTAACTATGGCTACACCTTC. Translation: CASSLSLNYGYTF.

CDR3 loop: CASSATLAGGKNEQFF. The DNA of the CDR3 is TGTGCCAGCAGCGCAACACTAGCGGGGGGGAAGAATGAGCAGTTCTTC. The chain employs TRBV5-4 and TRBJ2-1; 13 nucleotides match TRBD2. The CDR3 contains 16 residues. Germline V lookup: CDR1 SGHNT, CDR2 YYREEE (reference sequence). The ends lost 4 bases at V and 7 bases at J; junction bases unmatched: 8.

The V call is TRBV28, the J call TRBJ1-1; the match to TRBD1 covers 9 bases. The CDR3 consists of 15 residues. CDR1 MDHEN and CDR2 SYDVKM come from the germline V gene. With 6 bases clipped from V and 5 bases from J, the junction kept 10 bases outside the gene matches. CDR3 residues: CASSPLGQGRTEAFF. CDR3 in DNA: TGTGCCAGCAGCCCCCTGGGACAGGGTAGGACTGAAGCTTTCTTT.

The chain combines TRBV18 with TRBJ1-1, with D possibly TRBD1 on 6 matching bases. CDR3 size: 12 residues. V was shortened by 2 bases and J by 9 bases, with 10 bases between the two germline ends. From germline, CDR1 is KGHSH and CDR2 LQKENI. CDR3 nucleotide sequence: TGTGCCAGCTCACCAGGGGACACGCAAGCTTTCTTT. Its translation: CASSPGDTQAFF.

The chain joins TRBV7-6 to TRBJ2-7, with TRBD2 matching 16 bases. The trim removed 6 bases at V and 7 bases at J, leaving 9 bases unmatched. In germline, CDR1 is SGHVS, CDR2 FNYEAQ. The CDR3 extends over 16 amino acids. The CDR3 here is CASSPGTSGGASEQYF. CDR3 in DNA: TGTGCCAGCAGTCCCGGGACTAGCGGGGGGGCAAGTGAGCAGTACTTC.

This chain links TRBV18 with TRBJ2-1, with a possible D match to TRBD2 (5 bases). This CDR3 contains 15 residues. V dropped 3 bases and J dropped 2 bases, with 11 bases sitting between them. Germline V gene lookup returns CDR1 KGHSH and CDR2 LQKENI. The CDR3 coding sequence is TGTGCCAGCTCACCCCCCGGGGTAACCTACAATGAGCAGTTCTTC. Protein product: CASSPPGVTYNEQFF.

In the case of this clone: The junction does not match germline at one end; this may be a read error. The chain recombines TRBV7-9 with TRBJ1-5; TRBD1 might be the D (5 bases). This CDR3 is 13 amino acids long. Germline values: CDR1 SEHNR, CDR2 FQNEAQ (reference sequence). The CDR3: CASSLAGDQPQHF. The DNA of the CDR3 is TGTGCCAGCAGCCTAGCGGGGGATCAGCCCCAGCATTTT.

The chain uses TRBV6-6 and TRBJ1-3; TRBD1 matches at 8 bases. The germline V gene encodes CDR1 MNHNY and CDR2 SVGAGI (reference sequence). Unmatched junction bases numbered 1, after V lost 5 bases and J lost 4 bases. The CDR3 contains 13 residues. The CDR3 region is CASSGQGGNTIYF. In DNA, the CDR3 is TGTGCCAGCAGTGGACAGGGAGGAAACACCATATATTTT.

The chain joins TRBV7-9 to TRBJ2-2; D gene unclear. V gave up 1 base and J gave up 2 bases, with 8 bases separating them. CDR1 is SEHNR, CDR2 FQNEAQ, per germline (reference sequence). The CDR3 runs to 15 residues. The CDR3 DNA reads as TGTGCCAGCAGCTTAGAACTGGGTAACACCGGGGAGCTGTTTTTT. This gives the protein CASSLELGNTGELFF.

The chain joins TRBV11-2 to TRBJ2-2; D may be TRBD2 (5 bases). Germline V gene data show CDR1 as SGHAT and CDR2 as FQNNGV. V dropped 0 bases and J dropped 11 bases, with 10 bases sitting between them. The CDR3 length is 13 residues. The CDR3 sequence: CASSLERTGELFF. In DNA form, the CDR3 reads TGTGCCAGCAGCTTAGAGCGGACTGGTGAGCTGTTTTTT.

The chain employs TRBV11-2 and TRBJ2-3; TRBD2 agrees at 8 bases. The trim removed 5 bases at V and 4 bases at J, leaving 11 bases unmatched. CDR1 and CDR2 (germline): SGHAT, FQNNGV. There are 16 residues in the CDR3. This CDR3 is CASSPLRGGVSDTQYF. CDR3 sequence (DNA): TGTGCCAGCAGCCCACTTCGGGGGGGCGTTTCAGATACGCAGTATTTT.

The CDR3 here is CASRTSTEAFF. The DNA of the CDR3 is TGCGCCAGCAGAACATCCACTGAAGCTTTCTTT. V and J are TRBV10-2 and TRBJ1-1; D remains ambiguous. Trimming cost V 6 bases and J 4 bases, with 6 bases left between them. There are 11 residues in the CDR3. The germline V gene has CDR1 WSHSY and CDR2 SAAADI.

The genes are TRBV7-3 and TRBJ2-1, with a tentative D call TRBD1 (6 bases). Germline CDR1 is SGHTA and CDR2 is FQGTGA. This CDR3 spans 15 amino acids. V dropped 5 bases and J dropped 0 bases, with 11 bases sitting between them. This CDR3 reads CASSPYRASYNEQFF. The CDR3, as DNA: TGTGCCAGCAGCCCGTACAGGGCCTCCTACAATGAGCAGTTCTTC.

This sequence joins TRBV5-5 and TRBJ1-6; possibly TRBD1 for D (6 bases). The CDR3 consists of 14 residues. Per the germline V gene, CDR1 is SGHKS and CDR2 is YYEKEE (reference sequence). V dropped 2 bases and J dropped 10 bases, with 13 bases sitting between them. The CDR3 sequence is CASSLIRDTSPLHF. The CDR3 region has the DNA TGTGCCAGCAGCTTAATTCGGGACACATCACCCCTCCACTTT.

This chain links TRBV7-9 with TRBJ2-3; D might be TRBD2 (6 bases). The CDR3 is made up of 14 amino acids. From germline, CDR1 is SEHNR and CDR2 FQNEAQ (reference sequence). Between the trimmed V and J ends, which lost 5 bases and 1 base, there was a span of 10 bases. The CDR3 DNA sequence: TGTGCCAGCAGCCCCTCGGGGGGCACAGATACGCAGTATTTT. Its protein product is CASSPSGGTDTQYF.

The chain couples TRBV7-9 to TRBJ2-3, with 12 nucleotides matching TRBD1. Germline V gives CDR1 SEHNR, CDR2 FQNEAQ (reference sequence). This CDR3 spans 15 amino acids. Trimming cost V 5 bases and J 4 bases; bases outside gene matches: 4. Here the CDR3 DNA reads TGTGCCAGCAGCCGGGACAGGGGGCTTTCAGATACGCAGTATTTT. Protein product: CASSRDRGLSDTQYF.

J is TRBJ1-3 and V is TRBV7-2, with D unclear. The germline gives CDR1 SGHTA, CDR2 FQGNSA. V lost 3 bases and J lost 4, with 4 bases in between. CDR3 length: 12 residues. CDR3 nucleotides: TGTGCCAGCAGCTTTCAAGGAAACACCATATATTTT. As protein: CASSFQGNTIYF.

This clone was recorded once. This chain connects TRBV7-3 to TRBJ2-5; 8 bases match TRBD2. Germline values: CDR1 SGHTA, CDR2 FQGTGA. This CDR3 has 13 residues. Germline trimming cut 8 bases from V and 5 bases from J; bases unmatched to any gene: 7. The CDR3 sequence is CASSTQRGETQYF. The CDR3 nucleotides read TGTGCCAGCTCGACCCAGCGGGGGGAGACCCAGTACTTC.

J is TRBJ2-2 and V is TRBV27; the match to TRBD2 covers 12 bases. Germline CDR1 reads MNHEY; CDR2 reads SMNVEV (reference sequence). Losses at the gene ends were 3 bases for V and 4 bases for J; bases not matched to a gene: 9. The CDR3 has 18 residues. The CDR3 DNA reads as TGTGCCAGCAGTTTGAGACTAGCGGGAGCGGGGCTCACCGGGGAGCTGTTTTTT. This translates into CASSLRLAGAGLTGELFF.